The present T cell receptor (beta chain) was sequenced within a study of CD8 T cells in Susac syndrome (dated by TCRdb to about 2019). Background on the whole study: Among the sequenced Susac syndrome patients, 5 or 6 had clinically active disease and about 8 were in clinical remission. At blood withdrawal, Susac syndrome patients were either therapy-naive, taking corticosteroids (in some cases with IVIg as well), or taking IVIg alone. The study used repertoire sequencing to test whether antigen drove CD8+ T cell activation and differentiation in Susac syndrome.

RNA was extracted with the RNeasy kit and about 0.5 to 1 ug was reverse transcribed using random hexamers. The immunoSEQ multiplex PCR assay, covering 54 Vbeta and 13 Jbeta segments, was used to amplify TCR beta CDR3 regions. Bias from PCR amplification was corrected by using a synthetic template baseline for primer optimization and for computational correction. As for the authors' bioinformatics: Only productive sequences were kept, with reads annotated to V, D and J genes according to IMGT and analyzed in immunoSEQ Analyzer. Clonality was calculated as one minus the Shannon entropy normalized by log2 of the number of productive unique sequences. For each patient and control, public and private clones were evaluated among the 100 most prevalent clones. Susac-specific clones were defined as absent from healthy and MS cohorts, some 1,000 published viral clones and other ImmuneACCESS disease sequences. TCRdb passed the public sequencing reads through fastp at Q25 and MiXCR, retaining productive beta sequences. Rows merge per CDR3 protein into single entries with the most common DNA and genes. Here the V and J calls rest on TCRdb's processing, not on the authors' analysis. In this sample the table shows under 200,000 distinct CDR3 sequences, approximately 94% of which occur a single time. In total, the top ten clones hold about 0.12% of the sample.

The full study reports these points: No clonal expansion was detected in the CD4+ T cell repertoire of Susac syndrome patients. The TCR sequencing and HLA analysis was acknowledged to have included a relatively small number of individuals.

High-throughput TCR beta sequencing profiled peripheral blood CD8+ and CD4+ T cells from healthy donors, Susac syndrome patients and multiple sclerosis patients. Recently defined diagnostic criteria for definite or probable disease were met by the Susac syndrome patients. Bulk CD8+ and CD4+ T cells were purified by magnetic negative isolation, while CD8+ TEMRA cells were enriched using FACS. Blood was collected in EDTA tubes and processed within 24 hours, with PBMCs isolated through density gradient centrifugation. PBMCs intended for TCR sequencing were cryopreserved in liquid nitrogen and thawed later in a water bath at 37 degrees C. The sorted or isolated CD4+, CD8+ and CD8+ TEMRA cells had a purity of 90% or higher. V is reduced by 2 bases and J by 6 bases, leaving a spacing of 14 bases between them. According to the germline V gene, CDR1 reads SGHRS and CDR2 reads YFSETQ. The CDR3 contains 14 residues, cysteine and phenylalanine counted. Here the CDR3 DNA is all that survives: 42 bases in frame from base 1.

Worth noting for this clonotype: The target of this receptor is not known. Base-call qualities are not available, and no considerably larger clone is one nucleotide away.

Material: CD4+ T cells from PBMCs. This TCR came from a human donor with Susac syndrome. The rearrangement joined TRBV5-1 to TRBJ1-2, with the D segment identity uncertain. The base sequence is TGCGCCAGCAGCTTAAGGGTGGGCGAGCATGGCTACACCTTC. Protein translation: CASSLRVGEHGYTF.